The T cell receptor (beta chain) under discussion was sequenced for a study of follicular helper T cells after annual influenza vaccination. About this clone: Other DNA variants within this sample encode the same CDR3.

Specified time point: 2015-2016 season, 7 days after influenza vaccination. Germline V gene lookup returns CDR1 SGHDT and CDR2 YYEEEE. Trimming stripped 1 base from V and 6 bases from J, with 15 bases between. The CDR3 has 15 residues. Clones were sequenced by immunoSEQ multiplex PCR, and TCRdb holds only the in-frame ones, with some missing. The data contain some 9,600 clones, 70% to 90% of them singletons. The sequencing here drew on CXCR5+ CD38- circulating T follicular helper cells from blood, taken 7 days after influenza vaccination. Regarding subset: circulating Tfh, non-naive CD4+CXCR5+PD-1+ (ICOS+CD38+ or ICOS-CD38-). The sequence came from an adult who received the influenza vaccine. The rearrangement joins TRBV5-6 to TRBJ2-3; D is perhaps TRBD1 (5 bases). The CDR3 protein is CASSLKVGVTDTQYF. CDR3 nucleotide sequence: TGTGCCAGCAGCTTGAAGGTAGGGGTAACCGATACGCAGTATTTT.